This T cell receptor (beta chain) was sequenced during a study of T-cell memory formation after mild COVID-19. Regarding the study as a whole: Cross-reactive memory appears to have joined, as suggested by some responding clones showing up in pre-infection memory. Clones shrinking from day 15 to 85 showed even CD4/CD8 mixes; later expanders tilted CD4+. Contracting clones localized mainly to CM and EM when CD4+ and mainly to EMRA when CD8+.

TCRdb called the 5' RACE reads again in MiXCR, with one record for every CDR3 protein. The sample lists about 210,000 distinct CDR3 sequences, 10% occurring once. V shed 1 base and J 3 bases; nucleotides not matched to a gene: 5. CDR3 length equals 15 residues. Germline V lookup: CDR1 SGHRS, CDR2 YFSETQ. For this clonotype: Its antigen is undetermined.

The rearrangement links TRBV5-1 to TRBJ2-5; TRBD1 matches at 8 bases. This clonotype was obtained from a man younger than 35 who had mild COVID-19 (a few samples of this study predate the infection). Cell type and time point are not known. Sequencing was performed on PBMCs or a T cell subset sorted from them (not recorded which). The CDR3 DNA sequence: TGCGCCAGCAGCTTGAACAGGGGGACGGAAGAGACCCAGTACTTC. It specifies CASSLNRGTEETQYF.